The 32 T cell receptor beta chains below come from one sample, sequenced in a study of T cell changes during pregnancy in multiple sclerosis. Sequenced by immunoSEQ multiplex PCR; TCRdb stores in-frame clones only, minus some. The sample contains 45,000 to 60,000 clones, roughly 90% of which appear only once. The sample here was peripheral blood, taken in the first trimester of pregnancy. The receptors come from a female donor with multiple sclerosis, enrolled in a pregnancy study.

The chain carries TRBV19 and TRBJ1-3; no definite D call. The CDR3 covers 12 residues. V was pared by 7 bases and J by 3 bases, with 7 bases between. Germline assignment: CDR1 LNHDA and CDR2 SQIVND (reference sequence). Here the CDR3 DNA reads TGTGCCAGTACCCTACGTGGAAACACCATATATTTT. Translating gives CASTLRGNTIYF.

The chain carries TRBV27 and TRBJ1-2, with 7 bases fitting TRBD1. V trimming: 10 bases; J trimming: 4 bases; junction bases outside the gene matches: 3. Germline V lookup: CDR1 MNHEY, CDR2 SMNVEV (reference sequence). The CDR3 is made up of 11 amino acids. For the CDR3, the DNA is TGTGCCACGACAGGGCCCTATGGCTACACCTTC. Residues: CATTGPYGYTF.

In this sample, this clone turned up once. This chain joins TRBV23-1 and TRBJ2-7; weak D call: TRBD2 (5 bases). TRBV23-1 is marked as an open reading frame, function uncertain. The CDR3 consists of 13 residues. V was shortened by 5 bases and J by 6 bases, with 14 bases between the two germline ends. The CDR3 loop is CASSTREGGEQYF. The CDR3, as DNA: TGCGCCAGCAGTACCCGGGAAGGCGGCGAGCAGTACTTC.

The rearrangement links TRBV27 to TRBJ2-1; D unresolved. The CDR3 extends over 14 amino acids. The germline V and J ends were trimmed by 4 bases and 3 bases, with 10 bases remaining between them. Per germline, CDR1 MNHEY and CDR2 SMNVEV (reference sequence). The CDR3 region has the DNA TGTGCCAGCAGTTCGTGGAGCGACTACAATGAGCAGTTCTTC. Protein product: CASSSWSDYNEQFF.

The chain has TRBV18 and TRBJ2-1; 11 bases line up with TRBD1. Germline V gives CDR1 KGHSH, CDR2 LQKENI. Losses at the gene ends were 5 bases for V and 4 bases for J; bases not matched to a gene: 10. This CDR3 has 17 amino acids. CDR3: CASSTRTGGHSYNEQFF. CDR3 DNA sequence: TGTGCCAGCTCAACCCGGACAGGGGGCCATTCGTACAATGAGCAGTTCTTC.

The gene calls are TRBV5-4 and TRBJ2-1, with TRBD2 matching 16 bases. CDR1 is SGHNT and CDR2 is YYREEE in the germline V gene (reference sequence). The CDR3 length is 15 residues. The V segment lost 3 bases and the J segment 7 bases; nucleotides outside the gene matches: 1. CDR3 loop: CASSSGLAGGNEQFF. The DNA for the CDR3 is TGTGCCAGCAGCTCGGGACTAGCGGGGGGGAATGAGCAGTTCTTC.

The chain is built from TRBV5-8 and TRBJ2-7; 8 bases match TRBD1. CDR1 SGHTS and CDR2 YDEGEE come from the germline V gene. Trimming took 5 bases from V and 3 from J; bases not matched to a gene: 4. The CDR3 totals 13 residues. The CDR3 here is CASSRTGSYEQYF. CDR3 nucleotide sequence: TGTGCCAGCAGTCGGACAGGGAGCTACGAGCAGTACTTC.

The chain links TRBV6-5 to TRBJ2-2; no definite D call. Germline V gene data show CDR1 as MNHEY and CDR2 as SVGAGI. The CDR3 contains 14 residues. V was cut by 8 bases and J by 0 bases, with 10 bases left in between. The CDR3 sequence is CASLRGPNTGELFF. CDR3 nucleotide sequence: TGTGCCAGCCTCAGAGGTCCGAACACCGGGGAGCTGTTTTTT.

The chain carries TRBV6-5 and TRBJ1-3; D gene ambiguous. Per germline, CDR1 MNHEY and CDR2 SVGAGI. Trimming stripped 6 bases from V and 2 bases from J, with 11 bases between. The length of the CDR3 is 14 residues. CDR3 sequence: CASRLLRTGNTIYF. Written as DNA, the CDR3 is TGTGCCAGCAGGCTGCTACGAACTGGAAACACCATATATTTT.

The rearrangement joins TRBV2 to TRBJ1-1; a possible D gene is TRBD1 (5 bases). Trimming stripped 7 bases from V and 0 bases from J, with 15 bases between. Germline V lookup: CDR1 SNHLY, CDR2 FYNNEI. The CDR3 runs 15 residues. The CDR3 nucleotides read TGTGCCAGCATTATCGGCAGGGCCATGAACACTGAAGCTTTCTTT. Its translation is CASIIGRAMNTEAFF.

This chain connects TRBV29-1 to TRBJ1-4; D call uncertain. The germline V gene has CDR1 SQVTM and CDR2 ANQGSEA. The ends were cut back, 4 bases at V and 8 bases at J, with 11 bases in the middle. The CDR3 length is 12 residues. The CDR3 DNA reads TGCAGCGTTGGCGGGGTCGGGGAAAAACTGTTTTTT. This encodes CSVGGVGEKLFF.

The CDR3: CAWSPNTGGGANVLTF. In nucleotides, the CDR3 is TGTGCCTGGAGTCCTAACACAGGGGGAGGGGCCAACGTCCTGACTTTC. The J gene is TRBJ2-6, the V gene TRBV30; 8 bases are shared with TRBD1. Losses at the gene ends were 2 bases for V and 4 bases for J; bases not matched to a gene: 7. Looked up from germline, CDR1 is GTSNPN and CDR2 is SVGIG (reference sequence). The CDR3 is 16 amino acids.

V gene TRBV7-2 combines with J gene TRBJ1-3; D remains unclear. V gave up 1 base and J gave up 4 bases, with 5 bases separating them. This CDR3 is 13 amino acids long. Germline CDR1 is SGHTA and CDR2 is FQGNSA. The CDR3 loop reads CASSLVGGNTIYF. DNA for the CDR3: TGTGCCAGCAGCTTAGTGGGCGGAAACACCATATATTTT.

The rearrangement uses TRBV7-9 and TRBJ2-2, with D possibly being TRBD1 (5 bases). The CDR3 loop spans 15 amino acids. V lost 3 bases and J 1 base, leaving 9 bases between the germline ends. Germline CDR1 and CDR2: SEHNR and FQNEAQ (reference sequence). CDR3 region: CASSFGRENTGELFF. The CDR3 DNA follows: TGTGCCAGCAGCTTCGGCAGGGAGAACACCGGGGAGCTGTTTTTT. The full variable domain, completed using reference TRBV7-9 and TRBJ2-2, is DTGVSQNPRHKITKRGQNVTFRCDPISEHNRLYWYRQTLGQGPEFLTYFQNEAQLEKSRLLSDRFSAERPKGSFSTLEIQRTEQGDSAMYLCASSFGRENTGELFFGEGSRLTVL.

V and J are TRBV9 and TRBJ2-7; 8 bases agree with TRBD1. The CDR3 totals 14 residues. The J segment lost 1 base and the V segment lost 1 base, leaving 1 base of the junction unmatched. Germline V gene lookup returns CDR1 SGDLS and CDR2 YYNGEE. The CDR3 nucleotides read TGTGCCAGCAGCGTACAGGGGGCTTCCTACGAGCAGTACTTC. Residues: CASSVQGASYEQYF.

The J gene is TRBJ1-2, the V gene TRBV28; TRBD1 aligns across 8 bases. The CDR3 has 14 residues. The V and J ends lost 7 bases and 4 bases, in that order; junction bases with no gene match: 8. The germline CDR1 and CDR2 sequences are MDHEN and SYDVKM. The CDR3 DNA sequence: TGTGCCAGCACCTCTTGGGACAGGCTCTATGGCTACACCTTC. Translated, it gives CASTSWDRLYGYTF.

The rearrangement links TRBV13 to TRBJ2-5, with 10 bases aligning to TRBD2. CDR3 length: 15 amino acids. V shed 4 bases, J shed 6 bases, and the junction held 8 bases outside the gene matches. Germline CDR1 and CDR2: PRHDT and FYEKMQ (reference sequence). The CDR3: CASSSRTSGGKTQYF. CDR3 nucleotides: TGTGCCAGCAGCTCCAGGACTAGCGGAGGGAAGACCCAGTACTTC.

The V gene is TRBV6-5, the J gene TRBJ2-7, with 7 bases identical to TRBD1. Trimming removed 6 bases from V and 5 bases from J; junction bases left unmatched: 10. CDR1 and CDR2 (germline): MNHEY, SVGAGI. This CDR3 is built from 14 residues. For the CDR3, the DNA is TGTGCCAGCAGCCGTAAGGGGGCGGAGAACGAGCAGTACTTC. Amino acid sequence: CASSRKGAENEQYF.

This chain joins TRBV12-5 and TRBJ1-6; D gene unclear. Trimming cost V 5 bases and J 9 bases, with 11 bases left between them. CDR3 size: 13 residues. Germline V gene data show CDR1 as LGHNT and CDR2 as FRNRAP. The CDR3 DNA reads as TGTGCTAGTGGTCCCGAGGATGGTTCACCCCTCCACTTT. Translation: CASGPEDGSPLHF.

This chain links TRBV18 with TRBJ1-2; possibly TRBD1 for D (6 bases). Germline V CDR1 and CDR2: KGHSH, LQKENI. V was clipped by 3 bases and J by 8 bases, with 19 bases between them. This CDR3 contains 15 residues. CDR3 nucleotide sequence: TGTGCCAGCTCACCTTCGCGGCGGGGGGCGATCGGCTACACCTTC. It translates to CASSPSRRGAIGYTF.

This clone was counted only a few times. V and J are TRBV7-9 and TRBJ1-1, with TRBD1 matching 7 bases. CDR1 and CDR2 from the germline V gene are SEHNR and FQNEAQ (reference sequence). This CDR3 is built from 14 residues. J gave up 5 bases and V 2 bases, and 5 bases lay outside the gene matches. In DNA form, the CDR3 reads TGTGCCAGCAGCTTACAACAGGGGACGACTGAAGCTTTCTTT. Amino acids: CASSLQQGTTEAFF.

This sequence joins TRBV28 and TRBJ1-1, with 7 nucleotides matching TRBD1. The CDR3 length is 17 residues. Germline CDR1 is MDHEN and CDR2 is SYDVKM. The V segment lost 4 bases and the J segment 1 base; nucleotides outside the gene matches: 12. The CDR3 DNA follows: TGTGCCAGCAGTTACCGACAGGGAAGGGGGACGAACACTGAAGCTTTCTTT. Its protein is CASSYRQGRGTNTEAFF.

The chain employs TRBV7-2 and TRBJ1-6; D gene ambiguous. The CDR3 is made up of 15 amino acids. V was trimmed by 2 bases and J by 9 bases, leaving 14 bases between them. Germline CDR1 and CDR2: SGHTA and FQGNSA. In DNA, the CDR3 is TGTGCCAGCAGCTTATTAGCGGGGTCCGGTTCACCCCTCCACTTT. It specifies CASSLLAGSGSPLHF.

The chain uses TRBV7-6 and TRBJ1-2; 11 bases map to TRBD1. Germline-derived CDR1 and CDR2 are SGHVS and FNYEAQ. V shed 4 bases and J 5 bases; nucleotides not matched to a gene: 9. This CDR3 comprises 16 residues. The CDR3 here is CASSSRSGQGEYGYTF. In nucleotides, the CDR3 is TGTGCCAGCAGCTCCCGTTCGGGACAGGGGGAGTATGGCTACACCTTC.

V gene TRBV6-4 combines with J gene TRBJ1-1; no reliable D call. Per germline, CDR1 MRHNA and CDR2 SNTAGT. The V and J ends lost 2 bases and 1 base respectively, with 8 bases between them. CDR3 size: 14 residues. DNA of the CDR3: TGTGCCAGCAGTGACGGTACAGCGAACACTGAAGCTTTCTTT. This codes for CASSDGTANTEAFF.

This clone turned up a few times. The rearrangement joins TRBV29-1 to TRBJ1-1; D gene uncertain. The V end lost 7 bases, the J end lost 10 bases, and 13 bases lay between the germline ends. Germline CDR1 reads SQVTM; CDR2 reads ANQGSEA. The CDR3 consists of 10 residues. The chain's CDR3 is CSAQSVVAFF. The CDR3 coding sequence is TGCAGCGCGCAGAGCGTTGTAGCTTTCTTT.

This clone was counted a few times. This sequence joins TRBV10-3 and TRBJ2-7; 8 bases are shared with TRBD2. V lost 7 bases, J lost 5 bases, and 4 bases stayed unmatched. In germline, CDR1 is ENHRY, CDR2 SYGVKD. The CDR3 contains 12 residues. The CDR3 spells CAIMAGGNEQYF. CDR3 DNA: TGTGCCATCATGGCGGGGGGTAACGAGCAGTACTTC.

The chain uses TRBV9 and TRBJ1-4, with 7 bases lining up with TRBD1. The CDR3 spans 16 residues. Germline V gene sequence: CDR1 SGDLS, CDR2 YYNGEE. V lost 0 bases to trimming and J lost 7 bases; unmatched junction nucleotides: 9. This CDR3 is CASSVDPSNRGEKLFF. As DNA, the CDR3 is TGTGCCAGCAGCGTAGACCCCTCGAACAGGGGTGAAAAACTGTTTTTT.

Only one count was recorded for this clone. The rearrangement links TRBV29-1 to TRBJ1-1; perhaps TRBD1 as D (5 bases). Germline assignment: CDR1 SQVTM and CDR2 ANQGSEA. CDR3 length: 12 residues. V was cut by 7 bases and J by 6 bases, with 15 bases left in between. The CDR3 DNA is TGCAGCGCTCGTTTGGAAGGGGCTGAAGCTTTCTTT. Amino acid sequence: CSARLEGAEAFF.

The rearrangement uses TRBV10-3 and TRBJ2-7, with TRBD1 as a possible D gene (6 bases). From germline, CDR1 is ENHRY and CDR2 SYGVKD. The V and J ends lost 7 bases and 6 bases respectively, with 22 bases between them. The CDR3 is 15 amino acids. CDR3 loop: CAITPGEGRRGEQYF. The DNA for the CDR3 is TGTGCCATCACCCCGGGTGAAGGCCGCAGGGGCGAGCAGTACTTC.

For the CDR3, the DNA is TGTGCCAGCAGTCTTCCGGGACACTCTAATGAAAAACTGTTTTTT. Translation: CASSLPGHSNEKLFF. V gene TRBV6-1 combines with J gene TRBJ1-4; possibly TRBD1 for D (6 bases). The CDR3 covers 15 residues. V was cut by 5 bases and J by 3 bases, with 13 bases left in between. Germline V gene data show CDR1 as MNHNS and CDR2 as SASEGT.

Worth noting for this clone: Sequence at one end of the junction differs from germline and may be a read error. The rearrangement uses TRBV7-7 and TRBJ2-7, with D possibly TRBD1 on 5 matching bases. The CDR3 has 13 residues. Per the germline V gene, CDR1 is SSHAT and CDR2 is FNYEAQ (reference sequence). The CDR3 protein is CASSSTRVGEQYF. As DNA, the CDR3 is TGTGCTAGCAGCTCCACCAGGGTGGGCGAGCAGTACTTC.